Ten or more counts support the clone carrying this T cell receptor beta chain. The germline CDR1 and CDR2 sequences are SNHLY and FYNNEI. This CDR3 comprises 16 residues. The V end lost 8 bases, the J end lost 2 bases, and 19 bases lay between the germline ends. The sample comes from a study of T cells in Graves' hyperthyroidism and ophthalmopathy. Amplification yielded TCR beta CDR3 regions, with RNA transcripts as the source. The TCR CDR3 first-round RT-PCR relied on the HTBI primer set. Each CDR3 protein gets one entry after TCRdb re-called the multiplex PCR reads with MiXCR. This sample has about 480,000 distinct CDR3 sequences, with 13% to 15% found just once.

The clonotype comes from a woman aged 18-29 years with Graves' hyperthyroidism. The sample was blood. The gene calls are TRBV2 and TRBJ2-1; D gene ambiguous. CDR3 region: CASPTSGPPTYNEQFF. The CDR3 DNA follows: TGTGCCAGCCCTACTTCGGGCCCCCCCACCTACAATGAGCAGTTCTTC.